This T cell receptor (beta chain) is drawn from a study of shared clonotypes between healthy human individuals. Study details: Every donor yielded three CD4 naive, three CD4 memory, two CD8 naive and one CD8 memory plate. The study, taken as a whole, reports: Some clonotypes were shared by all four sorted-subset donors, while others were not shared. The non-shared ones had lower generation probabilities than the shared ones.

V was clipped by 11 bases and J by 3 bases; unmatched bases: 11. This CDR3 has 14 residues. The germline gives CDR1 SNHLY, CDR2 FYNNEI. Sequencing was performed with immunoSEQ multiplex PCR; in TCRdb, only in-frame clones are kept and a portion is missing. This sample has more than 2,000,000 clones; about 92% occur once, and the top ten carry 0.39%. Every donor was a Caucasian adult from Nashville, Tennessee. The CD4+ fraction was divided into a CD45RA+ naive subset and a CD45RA-negative memory subset. A single count supports this clone. What it recognizes is unknown. Sequenced: naive CD4+ T cells from PBMCs. The subset denotes: CD45RA+ positively selected. The TCR comes from a man aged 18 to 29 in good health. Some clones in this sample may be carry-over from other donors' samples. The J gene is TRBJ2-7, the V gene TRBV2; 9 positions agree with TRBD2. The DNA of the CDR3 is TGTGCCGCCAGCCCCCGGACTAGCGTCTACGAGCAGTACTTC. It codes for CAASPRTSVYEQYF.